The clone carrying this T cell receptor beta chain was seen ten or more times. The antigen remains unidentified. These data originate in a study of CD8 T cells in ankylosing spondylitis. MiXCR, applied by TCRdb to the 5' RACE reads, yields one record per CDR3 protein. The sample gives fewer than 250,000 distinct CDR3 sequences, roughly a tenth of which show up once; less than 3% is in the top ten. The study's findings and limits: About 8 highly homologous variants made up a TCR beta motif that seemed to typify ankylosing spondylitis blood. Clones tied to disease were said to be significantly enriched in matched ankylosing spondylitis synovial fluid.

Germline CDR1 reads MNHEY; CDR2 reads SVGAGI. V was clipped by 6 bases and J by 2 bases, with 20 bases between them. The CDR3 totals 16 residues. V is TRBV6-5 and J is TRBJ2-7, with a weak D call TRBD2 (7 bases). The source of this sequence is a male donor with ankylosing spondylitis or in good health (not recorded which). Sequences were obtained from blood, either unsorted or a sorted T cell fraction (not recorded which). The CDR3 spells CASSSSGRGIAYEQYF. CDR3 DNA: TGTGCCAGCAGCTCCTCGGGGAGGGGGATCGCCTACGAGCAGTACTTC.